The clone carrying this T cell receptor (beta chain) occurred many times. What it recognizes is unknown. The investigators amplified TCR beta CDR3 regions from RNA transcripts. During a first-round RT-PCR of the TCR CDR3, the HTBI primer set was used. TCRdb used MiXCR to reprocess the multiplex PCR reads, holding one entry per CDR3 protein. The repertoire holds more than 300,000 distinct CDR3 sequences, with approximately 17% as singletons. This sample is drawn from a study of T cells in Graves' hyperthyroidism and ophthalmopathy. The study excluded patients with uncontrolled infection, other autoimmune disease, pregnancy or lactation. V lost 5 bases to trimming and J lost 9 bases; unmatched junction nucleotides: 6. CDR1 SGHNT and CDR2 YENEEA come from the germline V gene. This CDR3 is built from 13 residues. Overall study results and limits: Within blood appeared most thyroid clonotypes that had expanded above 0.001. Model output signaled ophthalmopathy a median about seven months ahead of onset. From stable hyperthyroidism, ophthalmopathy was set apart by a 13 V-J model.

This sequence originates from a man between 18 and 35 years old with Graves' ophthalmopathy. This chain connects TRBV11-3 to TRBJ2-5; TRBD1 aligns across 10 bases. Sequenced input: blood. The CDR3 loop reads CASSPGQGGPQYF. The CDR3 DNA sequence: TGTGCCAGCAGCCCCGGACAGGGGGGCCCCCAGTACTTC.